This T cell receptor beta chain was recorded in a study of blood T cell repertoires in COVID-19. On the study more broadly: Some COVID-19 samples were acute and others convalescent; all came from the United States, Italy and Spain. Sources were T cells, B-cell-depleted T cells, or PBMCs; the material itself was cDNA or gDNA.

Source study methods: Counts of nucleated cells, estimated from reference gene primer amplification, were obtained. Produced via immunoSEQ multiplex PCR; TCRdb's table is partial and in-frame only. V and J calls and clone size are as listed in that table; D and trimming were resolved from the DNA. Seen here are 490,000 or so clones, roughly 88% observed once, and the top ten hold 1.8%. Per the germline V gene, CDR1 is MNHEY and CDR2 is SVGAGI. This CDR3 region has 14 residues. The V gene lost 6 bases and the J gene lost 6 bases, with 17 bases spanning the gap. The TCR originated in a woman in her thirties or forties who had recovered from COVID-19. The sample taken for sequencing was PBMCs or T cells enriched from blood (not recorded which). The chain employs TRBV6-5 and TRBJ1-1; possible D gene TRBD1, 5 bases. CDR3 sequence (DNA): TGTGCCAGCAGCCGCGGGACCGAGCAGGCTGAAGCTTTCTTT. It encodes CASSRGTEQAEAFF.